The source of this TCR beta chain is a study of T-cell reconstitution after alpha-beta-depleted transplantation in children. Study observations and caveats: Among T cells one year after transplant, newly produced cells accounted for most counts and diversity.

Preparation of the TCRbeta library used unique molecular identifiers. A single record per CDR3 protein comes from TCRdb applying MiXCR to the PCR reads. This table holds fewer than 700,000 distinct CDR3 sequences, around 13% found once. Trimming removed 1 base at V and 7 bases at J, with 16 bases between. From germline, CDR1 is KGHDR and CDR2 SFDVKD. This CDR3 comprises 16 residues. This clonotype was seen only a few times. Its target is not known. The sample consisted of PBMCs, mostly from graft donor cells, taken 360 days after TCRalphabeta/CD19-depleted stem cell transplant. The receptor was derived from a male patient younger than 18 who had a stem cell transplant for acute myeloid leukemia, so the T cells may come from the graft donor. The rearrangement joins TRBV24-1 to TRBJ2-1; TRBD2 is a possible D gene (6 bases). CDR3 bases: TGTGCCACCAGTGATTTAGGGACTGGGGCTCGGAATGAGCAGTTCTTC. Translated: CATSDLGTGARNEQFF.